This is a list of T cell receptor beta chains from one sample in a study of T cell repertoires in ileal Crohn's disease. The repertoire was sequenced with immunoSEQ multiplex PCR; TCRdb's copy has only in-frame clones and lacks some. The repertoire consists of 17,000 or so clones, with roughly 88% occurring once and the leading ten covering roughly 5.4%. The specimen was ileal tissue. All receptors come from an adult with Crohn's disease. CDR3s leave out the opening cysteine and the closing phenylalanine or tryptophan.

CDR3aa: ASTAGQGFYNEQF; j_gene: TRBJ2-1; v_gene: TRBV6-6
CDR3aa: ASNRGPHTEAF; j_gene: TRBJ1-1; v_gene: TRBV28
CDR3aa: ASGQGVWYGYT; j_gene: TRBJ1-2; v_gene: TRBV6-1
CDR3aa: ASSINYGYT; j_gene: TRBJ1-2; v_gene: TRBV28
CDR3aa: ASSLSSLTYEQY; j_gene: TRBJ2-7; v_gene: TRBV11-2
CDR3aa: ASSLALAATQY; j_gene: TRBJ2-5; v_gene: TRBV7-2
CDR3aa: ASSVQGMRGNTIY; j_gene: TRBJ1-3; v_gene: TRBV9
CDR3aa: ASSPQNEQY; j_gene: TRBJ2-7; v_gene: TRBV18
CDR3aa: ASSLEQGRGGYT; j_gene: TRBJ1-2; v_gene: TRBV5-1
CDR3aa: ASSGQGTDTQY; j_gene: TRBJ2-3; v_gene: TRBV2
CDR3aa: ASSFRGRMSYNEQF; j_gene: TRBJ2-1; v_gene: TRBV7-9
CDR3aa: ASTASGGRDEAF; j_gene: TRBJ1-1; v_gene: TRBV6-1
CDR3aa: ASSFQPHNQPQH; j_gene: TRBJ1-5; v_gene: TRBV11-2
CDR3aa: ASRRELNTEAF; j_gene: TRBJ1-1; v_gene: TRBV2
CDR3aa: ASSDSERDSLPAQH; j_gene: TRBJ1-5; v_gene: TRBV6-6
CDR3aa: ASSSRGPGETQY; j_gene: TRBJ2-5; v_gene: TRBV5-1
CDR3aa: ASSLIVEETQY; j_gene: TRBJ2-5; v_gene: TRBV7-3
CDR3aa: ASATQGNKNEKLF; j_gene: TRBJ1-4; v_gene: TRBV7-9
CDR3aa: ASSFGGGRTGELF; j_gene: TRBJ2-2; v_gene: TRBV13
CDR3aa: ASSPDYFQETQY; j_gene: TRBJ2-5; v_gene: TRBV2
CDR3aa: ASSSTAWDTEAF; j_gene: TRBJ1-1; v_gene: TRBV7-9
CDR3aa: ASSLGTGENTEAF; j_gene: TRBJ1-1; v_gene: TRBV9
CDR3aa: ASSGGLQETQY; j_gene: TRBJ2-5; v_gene: TRBV7-2
CDR3aa: ASSSGGGWREQF; j_gene: TRBJ2-1; v_gene: TRBV2
CDR3aa: ASSLTSGAYNEQF; j_gene: .; v_gene: TRBV5-4
CDR3aa: ATITTAGTLEQY; j_gene: TRBJ2-7; v_gene: TRBV10-3
CDR3aa: ASSEEGGSEQY; j_gene: TRBJ2-7; v_gene: TRBV6-1
CDR3aa: ASSETGQGTYEQY; j_gene: TRBJ2-7; v_gene: TRBV2
CDR3aa: ASSSYLTGDGYT; j_gene: TRBJ1-2; v_gene: TRBV28